This T cell receptor (beta chain) was identified during a study of blood T cell repertoires in COVID-19. Study in general: Acute-phase and convalescent COVID-19 samples originated in the United States, Italy and Spain. PBMCs, B-cell-depleted T cells, or T cells provided the cDNA or gDNA that made up the material.

Germline V gene data show CDR1 as SNHLY and CDR2 as FYNNEI. V was shortened by 4 bases and J by 0 bases, with 10 bases between the two germline ends. The CDR3 consists of 14 residues. Profiled with immunoSEQ multiplex PCR; TCRdb holds only in-frame clones, not every one. The top ten hold 3.3% of the sample, which has about 120,000 clones, more than 75% seen once. This sequence originates from a woman in her forties or fifties with acute or convalescent COVID-19. The source material was peripheral blood. J is TRBJ2-7 and V is TRBV2; perhaps TRBD2 as D (5 bases). CDR3 DNA sequence: TGTGCCAGCAGTGTGGAGGTGGACTCCTACGAGCAGTACTTC. Translation: CASSVEVDSYEQYF.